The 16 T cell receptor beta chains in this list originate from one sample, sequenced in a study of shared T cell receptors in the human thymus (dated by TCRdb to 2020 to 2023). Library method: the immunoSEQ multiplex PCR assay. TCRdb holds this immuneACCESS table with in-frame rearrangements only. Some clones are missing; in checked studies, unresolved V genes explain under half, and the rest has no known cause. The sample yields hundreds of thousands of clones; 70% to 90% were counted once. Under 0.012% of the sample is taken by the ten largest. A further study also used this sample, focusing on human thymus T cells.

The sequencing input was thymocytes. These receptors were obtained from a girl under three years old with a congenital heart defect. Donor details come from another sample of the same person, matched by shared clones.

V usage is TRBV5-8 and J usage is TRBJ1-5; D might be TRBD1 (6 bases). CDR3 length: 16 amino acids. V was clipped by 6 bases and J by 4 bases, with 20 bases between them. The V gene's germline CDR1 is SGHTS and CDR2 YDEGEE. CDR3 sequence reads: CASTGGQGEVNQPQHF. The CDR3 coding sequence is TGTGCCAGCACCGGGGGGCAGGGCGAGGTTAATCAGCCCCAGCATTTT. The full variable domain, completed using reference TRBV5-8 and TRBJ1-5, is EAGVTQSPTHLIKTRGQQATLRCSPISGHTSVYWYQQALGLGLQFLLWYDEGEERNRGNFPPRFSGRQFPNYSSELNVNALELEDSALYLCASTGGQGEVNQPQHFGDGTRLSIL.

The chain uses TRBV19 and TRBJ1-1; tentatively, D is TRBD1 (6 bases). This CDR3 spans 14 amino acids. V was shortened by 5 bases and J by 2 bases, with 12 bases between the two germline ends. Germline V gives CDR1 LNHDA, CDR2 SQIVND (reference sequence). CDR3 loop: CASSVGHLNTEAFF. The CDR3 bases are TGTGCCAGTAGTGTGGGACACTTAAACACTGAAGCTTTCTTT.

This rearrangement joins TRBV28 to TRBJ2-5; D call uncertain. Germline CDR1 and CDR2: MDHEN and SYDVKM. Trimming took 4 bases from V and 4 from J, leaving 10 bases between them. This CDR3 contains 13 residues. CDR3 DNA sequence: TGTGCCAGCAGTTCCGACATACTAGAGACCCAGTACTTC. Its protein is CASSSDILETQYF. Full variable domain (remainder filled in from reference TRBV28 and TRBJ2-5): DVKVTQSSRYLVKRTGEKVFLECVQDMDHENMFWYRQDPGLGLRLIYFSYDVKMKEKGDIPEGYSVSREKKERFSLILESASTNQTSMYLCASSSDILETQYFGPGTRLLVL.

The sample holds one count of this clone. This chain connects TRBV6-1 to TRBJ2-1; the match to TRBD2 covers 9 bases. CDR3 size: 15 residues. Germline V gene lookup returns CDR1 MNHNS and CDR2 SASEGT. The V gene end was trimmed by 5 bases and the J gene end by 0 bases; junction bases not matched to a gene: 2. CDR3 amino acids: CASSWRGGSYNEQFF. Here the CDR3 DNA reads TGTGCCAGCAGTTGGCGGGGGGGCTCCTACAATGAGCAGTTCTTC.

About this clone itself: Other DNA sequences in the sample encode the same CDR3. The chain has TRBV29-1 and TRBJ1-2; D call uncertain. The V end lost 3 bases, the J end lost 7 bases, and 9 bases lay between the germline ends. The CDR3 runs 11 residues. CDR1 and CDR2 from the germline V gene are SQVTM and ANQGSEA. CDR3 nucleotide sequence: TGCAGCGTTGAGGCCGGAGGTGGCTACACCTTC. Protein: CSVEAGGGYTF.

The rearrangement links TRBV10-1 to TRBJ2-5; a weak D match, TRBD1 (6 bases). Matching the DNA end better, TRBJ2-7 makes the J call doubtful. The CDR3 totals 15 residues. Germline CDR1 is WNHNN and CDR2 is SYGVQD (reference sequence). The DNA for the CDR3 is TGCGCCAGCAGTGGGGACACAACCGGATGCTACGAGCAGTACTTC. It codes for CASSGDTTGCYEQYF.

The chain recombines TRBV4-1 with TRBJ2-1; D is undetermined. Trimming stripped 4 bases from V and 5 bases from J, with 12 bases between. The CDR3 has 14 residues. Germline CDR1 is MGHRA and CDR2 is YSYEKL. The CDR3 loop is CASSRLVRNNEQFF. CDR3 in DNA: TGCGCCAGCAGCCGGCTAGTGAGAAACAATGAGCAGTTCTTC.

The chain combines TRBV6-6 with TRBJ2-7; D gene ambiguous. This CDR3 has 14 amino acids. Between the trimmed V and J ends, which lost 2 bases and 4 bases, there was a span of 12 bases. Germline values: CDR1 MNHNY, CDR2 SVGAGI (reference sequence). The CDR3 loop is CASSYGQPYYEQYF. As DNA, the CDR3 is TGTGCCAGCAGTTACGGGCAGCCTTATTACGAGCAGTACTTC.

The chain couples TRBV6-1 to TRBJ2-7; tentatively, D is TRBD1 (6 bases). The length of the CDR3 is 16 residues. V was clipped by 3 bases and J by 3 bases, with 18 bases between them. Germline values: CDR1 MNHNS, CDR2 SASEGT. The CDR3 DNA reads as TGTGCCAGCAGTGAGGGTAGAAACGGACAGCACTACGAGCAGTACTTC. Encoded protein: CASSEGRNGQHYEQYF.

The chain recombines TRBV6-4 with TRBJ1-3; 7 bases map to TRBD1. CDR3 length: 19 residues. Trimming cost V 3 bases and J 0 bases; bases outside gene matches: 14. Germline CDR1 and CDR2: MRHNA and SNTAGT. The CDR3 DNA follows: TGTGCCAGCAGTGAACTAGGGATAGGACAGGCCAGCTCTGGAAACACCATATATTTT. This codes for CASSELGIGQASSGNTIYF.

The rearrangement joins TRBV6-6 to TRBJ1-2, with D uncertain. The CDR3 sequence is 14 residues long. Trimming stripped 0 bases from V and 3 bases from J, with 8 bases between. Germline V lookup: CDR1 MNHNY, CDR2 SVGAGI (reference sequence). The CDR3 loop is CASSYSEGYYGYTF. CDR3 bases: TGTGCCAGCAGTTACTCGGAGGGATACTATGGCTACACCTTC.

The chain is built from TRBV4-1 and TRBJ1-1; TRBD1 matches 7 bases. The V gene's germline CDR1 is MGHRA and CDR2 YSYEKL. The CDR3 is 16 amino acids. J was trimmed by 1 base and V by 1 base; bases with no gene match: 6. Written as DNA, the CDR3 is TGCGCCAGCAGCCAAGCTTGGGGACAGAGGAACACTGAAGCTTTCTTT. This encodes CASSQAWGQRNTEAFF.

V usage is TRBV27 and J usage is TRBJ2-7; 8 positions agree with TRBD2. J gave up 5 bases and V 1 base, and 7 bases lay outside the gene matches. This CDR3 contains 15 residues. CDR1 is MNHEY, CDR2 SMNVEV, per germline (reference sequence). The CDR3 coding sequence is TGTGCCAGCAGTTTATTACGGGGGGGCCGCGACGAGCAGTACTTC. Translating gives CASSLLRGGRDEQYF.

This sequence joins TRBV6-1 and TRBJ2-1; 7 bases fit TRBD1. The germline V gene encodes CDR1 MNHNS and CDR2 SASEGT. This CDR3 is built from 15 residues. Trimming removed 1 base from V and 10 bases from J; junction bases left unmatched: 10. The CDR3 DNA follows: TGTGCCAGCAGTGAAGTCCGGACAGGCGTTGGGGAGCAGTTCTTC. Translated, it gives CASSEVRTGVGEQFF.

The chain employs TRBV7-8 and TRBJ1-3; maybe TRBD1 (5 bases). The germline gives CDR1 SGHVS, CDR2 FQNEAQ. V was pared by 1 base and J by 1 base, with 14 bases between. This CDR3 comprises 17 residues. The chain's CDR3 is CASSLERGGDSGNTIYF. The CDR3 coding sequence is TGTGCCAGCAGCTTAGAGCGGGGGGGAGATTCTGGAAACACCATATATTTT.

The CDR3: CASSAPGGRGLYGYTF. DNA of the CDR3: TGTGCCAGTAGTGCTCCGGGAGGCAGGGGGCTCTATGGCTACACCTTC. The chain recombines TRBV19 with TRBJ1-2, with 8 bases that match TRBD1. With V trimmed by 5 bases and J by 4 bases, 12 bases remained unmatched. Germline lookup yields CDR1 LNHDA and CDR2 SQIVND (reference sequence). The CDR3 is made up of 16 amino acids.